The T cell receptor (beta chain) under discussion was sequenced for a study of blood T cells in healthy people across ages. A second PCR of about 6 to 12 cycles used a sample-barcoded 5' primer and a J-beta primer mix. The study obtained at least 3 million CDR3-containing paired-end reads from every sample. Using its own MiXCR run on the 5' RACE reads, TCRdb lists one record per CDR3 protein. In the table there are some 850,000 distinct CDR3 sequences, roughly 26% of which are singletons. The length of the CDR3 is 16 residues. Germline V lookup: CDR1 DFQATT, CDR2 SNEGSKA (reference sequence). V lost 1 base, J lost 0 bases, and 7 bases stayed unmatched. These same records also appear under a second study, on T cells of mothers and their children.

The J gene is TRBJ1-1, the V gene TRBV20-1; TRBD1 matches 8 bases. This clonotype was obtained from a boy between 10 and 17 years old in good health. What was sequenced was blood. The CDR3 bases are TGCAGTGCTAGAGGGCAAATGGGACAGGTGAACACTGAAGCTTTCTTT. It codes for CSARGQMGQVNTEAFF.